This entry is about one T cell receptor beta chain. This CDR3 is 12 amino acids long. The germline gives CDR1 SGDLS, CDR2 YYNGEE. Trimming cost V 2 bases and J 9 bases; bases outside gene matches: 2. Per the original methods: Counts of nucleated cells, estimated from reference gene primer amplification, were obtained. Sequencing was performed with immunoSEQ multiplex PCR; in TCRdb, only in-frame clones are kept and a portion is missing. Clone size and V and J calls were adopted from that table, with D and trimming inferred from the DNA. Here the sample spans tens of thousands of clones, around 80% being singletons. The data derive from a study of blood T cell repertoires in COVID-19. Study background: Both acute and convalescent COVID-19 samples were obtained from the United States, Italy and Spain.

The sample consisted of peripheral blood. The clonotype originates from a woman aged 60-70 years with acute or convalescent COVID-19. The genes are TRBV9 and TRBJ2-1; 7 bases map to TRBD1. The CDR3, as DNA: TGTGCCAGCAGCGTTACAGGGGCTGAGCAGTTCTTC. Protein product: CASSVTGAEQFF. The full variable domain, rest sourced from reference TRBV9 and TRBJ2-1, is DSGVTQTPKHLITATGQRVTLRCSPRSGDLSVYWYQQSLDQGLQFLIQYYNGEERAKGNILERFSAQQFPDLHSELNLSSLELGDSALYFCASSVTGAEQFFGPGTRLTVL.